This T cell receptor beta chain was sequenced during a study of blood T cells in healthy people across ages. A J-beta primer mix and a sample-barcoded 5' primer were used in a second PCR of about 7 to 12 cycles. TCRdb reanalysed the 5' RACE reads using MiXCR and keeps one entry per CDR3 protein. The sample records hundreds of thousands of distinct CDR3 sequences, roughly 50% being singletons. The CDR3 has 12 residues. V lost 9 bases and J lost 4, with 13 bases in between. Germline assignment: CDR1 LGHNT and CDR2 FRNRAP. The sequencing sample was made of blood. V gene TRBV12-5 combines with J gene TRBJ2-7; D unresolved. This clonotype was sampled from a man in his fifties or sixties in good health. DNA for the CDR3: TGTGCTAGCCCCTGGGAAGCTTACGAGCAGTACTTC. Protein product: CASPWEAYEQYF.